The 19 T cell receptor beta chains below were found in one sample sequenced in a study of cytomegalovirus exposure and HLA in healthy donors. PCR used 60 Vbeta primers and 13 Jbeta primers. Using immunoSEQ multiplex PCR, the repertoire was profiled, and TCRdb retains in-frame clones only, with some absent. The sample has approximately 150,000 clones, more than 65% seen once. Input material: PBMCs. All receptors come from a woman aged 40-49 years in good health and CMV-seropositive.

CDR3: CASSETRSTGDTEAFF. Here the CDR3 DNA reads TGTGCCAGCAGCGAAACGAGGTCAACAGGCGACACTGAAGCTTTCTTT. J is TRBJ1-1 and V is TRBV2; D perhaps matches TRBD1 (5 bases). Per the germline V gene, CDR1 is SNHLY and CDR2 is FYNNEI. Trimming took 6 bases from V and 3 from J, leaving 20 bases between them. The CDR3 runs to 16 residues. The full variable domain, completed using reference TRBV2 and TRBJ1-1, is EPEVTQTPSHQVTQMGQEVILRCVPISNHLYFYWYRQILGQKVEFLVSFYNNEISEKSEIFDDQFSVERPDGSNFTLKIRSTKLEDSAMYFCASSETRSTGDTEAFFGQGTRLTVV.

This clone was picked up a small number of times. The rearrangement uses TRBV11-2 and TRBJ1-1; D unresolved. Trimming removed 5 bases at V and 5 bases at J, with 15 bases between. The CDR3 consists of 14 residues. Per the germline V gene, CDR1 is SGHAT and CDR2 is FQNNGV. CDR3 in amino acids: CASSPAAGLTEAFF. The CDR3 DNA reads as TGTGCCAGCAGCCCCGCAGCGGGGTTGACTGAAGCTTTCTTT.

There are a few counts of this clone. This CDR3 is CASSLHGQGSYEQYF. CDR3 DNA sequence: TGTGCCAGCAGTTTACACGGACAGGGGAGCTACGAGCAGTACTTC. This rearrangement joins TRBV28 to TRBJ2-7; TRBD1 matches 9 bases. CDR3 length: 15 amino acids. Germline V gene sequence: CDR1 MDHEN, CDR2 SYDVKM. Losses at the gene ends were 2 bases for V and 3 bases for J; bases not matched to a gene: 5.

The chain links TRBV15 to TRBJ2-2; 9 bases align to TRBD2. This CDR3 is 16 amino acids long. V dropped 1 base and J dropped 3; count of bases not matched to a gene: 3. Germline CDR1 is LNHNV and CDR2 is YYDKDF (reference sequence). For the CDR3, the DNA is TGTGCCACCAGCAGAGTAGCGGGAGCGGACACCGGGGAGCTGTTTTTT. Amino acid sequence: CATSRVAGADTGELFF.

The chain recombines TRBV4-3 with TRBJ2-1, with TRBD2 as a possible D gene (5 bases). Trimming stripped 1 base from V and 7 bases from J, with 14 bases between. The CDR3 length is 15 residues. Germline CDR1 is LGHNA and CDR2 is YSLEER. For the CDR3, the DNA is TGCGCCAGCAGCCAAGCAGCGGCGTTAGGGAATGAGCAGTTCTTC. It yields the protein CASSQAAALGNEQFF.

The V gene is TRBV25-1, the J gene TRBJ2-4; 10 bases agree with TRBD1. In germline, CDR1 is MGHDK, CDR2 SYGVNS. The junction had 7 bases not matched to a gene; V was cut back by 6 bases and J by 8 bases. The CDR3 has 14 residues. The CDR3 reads CASRSDRGQDIQYF. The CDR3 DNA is TGTGCCAGCAGGAGTGACAGGGGGCAGGACATTCAGTACTTC.

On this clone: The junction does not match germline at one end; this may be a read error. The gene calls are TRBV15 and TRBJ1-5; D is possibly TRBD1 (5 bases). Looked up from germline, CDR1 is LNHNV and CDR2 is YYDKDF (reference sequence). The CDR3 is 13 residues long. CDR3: CATSREGGGPQNF. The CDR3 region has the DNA TGTGCCACCAGCAGAGAGGGGGGAGGGCCCCAGAATTTT.

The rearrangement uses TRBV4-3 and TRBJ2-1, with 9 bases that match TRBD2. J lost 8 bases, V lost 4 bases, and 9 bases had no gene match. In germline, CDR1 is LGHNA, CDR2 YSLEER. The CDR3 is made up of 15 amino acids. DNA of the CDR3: TGCGCCAGCAGCCTATCTGGACTAGCGTCCGATGAGCAGTTCTTC. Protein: CASSLSGLASDEQFF.

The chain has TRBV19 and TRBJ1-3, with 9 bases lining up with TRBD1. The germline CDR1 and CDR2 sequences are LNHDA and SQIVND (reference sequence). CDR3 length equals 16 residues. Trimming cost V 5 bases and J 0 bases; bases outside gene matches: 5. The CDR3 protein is CASSDRGGFSGNTIYF. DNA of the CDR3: TGTGCCAGTAGTGACAGGGGGGGCTTCTCTGGAAACACCATATATTTT.

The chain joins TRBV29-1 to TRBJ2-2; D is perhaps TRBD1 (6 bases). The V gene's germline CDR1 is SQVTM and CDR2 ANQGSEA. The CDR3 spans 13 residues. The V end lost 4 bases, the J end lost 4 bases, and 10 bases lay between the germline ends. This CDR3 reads CSVAGAGTGELFF. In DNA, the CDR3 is TGCAGCGTTGCAGGGGCGGGCACCGGGGAGCTGTTTTTT.

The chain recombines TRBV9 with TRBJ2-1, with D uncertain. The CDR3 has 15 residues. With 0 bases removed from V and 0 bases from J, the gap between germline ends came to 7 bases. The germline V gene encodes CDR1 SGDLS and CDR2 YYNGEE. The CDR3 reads CASSVVGSSYNEQFF. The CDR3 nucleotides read TGTGCCAGCAGCGTAGTCGGTAGCTCCTACAATGAGCAGTTCTTC.

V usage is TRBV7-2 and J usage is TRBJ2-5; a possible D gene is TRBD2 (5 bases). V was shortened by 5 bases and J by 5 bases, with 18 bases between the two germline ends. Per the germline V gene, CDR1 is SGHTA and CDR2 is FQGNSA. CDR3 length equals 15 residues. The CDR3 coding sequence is TGTGCCAGCAGCCCCCGAGGGTACGCCGGGGAGACCCAGTACTTC. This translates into CASSPRGYAGETQYF.

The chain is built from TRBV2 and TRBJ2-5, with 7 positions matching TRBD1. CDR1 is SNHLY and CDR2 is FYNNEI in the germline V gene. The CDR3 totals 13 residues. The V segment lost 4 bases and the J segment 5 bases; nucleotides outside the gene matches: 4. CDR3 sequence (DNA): TGTGCCAGCAGTGGACAGGGCGGGGAGACCCAGTACTTC. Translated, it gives CASSGQGGETQYF.

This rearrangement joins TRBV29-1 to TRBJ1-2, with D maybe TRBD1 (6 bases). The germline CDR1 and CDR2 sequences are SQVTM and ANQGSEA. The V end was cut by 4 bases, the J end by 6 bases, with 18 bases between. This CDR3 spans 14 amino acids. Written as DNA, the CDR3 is TGCAGCGTTGCAAACAGGGTAAAAGTGAATGGCTACACCTTC. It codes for CSVANRVKVNGYTF.

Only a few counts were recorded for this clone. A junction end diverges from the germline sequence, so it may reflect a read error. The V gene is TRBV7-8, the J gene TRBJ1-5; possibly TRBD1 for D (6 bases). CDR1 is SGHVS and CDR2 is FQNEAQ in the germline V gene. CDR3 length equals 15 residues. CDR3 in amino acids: CASSLGRTGNQPQNF. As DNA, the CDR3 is TGTGCCAGCAGCTTAGGTCGTACAGGGAATCAGCCCCAGAATTTT.

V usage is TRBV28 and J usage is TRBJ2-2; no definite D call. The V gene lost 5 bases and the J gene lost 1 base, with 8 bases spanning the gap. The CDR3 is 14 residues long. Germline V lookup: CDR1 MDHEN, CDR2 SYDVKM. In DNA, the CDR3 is TGTGCCAGCAGTCGCTCACTGAACACCGGGGAGCTGTTTTTT. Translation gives CASSRSLNTGELFF.

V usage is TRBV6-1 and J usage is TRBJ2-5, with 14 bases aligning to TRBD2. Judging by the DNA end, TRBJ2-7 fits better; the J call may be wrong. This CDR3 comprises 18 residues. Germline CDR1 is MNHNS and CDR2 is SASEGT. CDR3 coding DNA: TGTGCCAGCAGTGACTGGGGACTAGCGGGAGTCCCCTCCTACGAGCAGTACTTC. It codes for CASSDWGLAGVPSYEQYF.

The CDR3 bases are TGTGCCAGCAGTCCTACTAACCCTTCCTACAATGAGCAGTTCTTC. This sequence encodes CASSPTNPSYNEQFF. The chain is built from TRBV6-6 and TRBJ2-1; D gene unclear. From germline, CDR1 is MNHNY and CDR2 SVGAGI (reference sequence). V lost 5 bases and J lost 1, with 12 bases in between. CDR3 length: 15 amino acids.

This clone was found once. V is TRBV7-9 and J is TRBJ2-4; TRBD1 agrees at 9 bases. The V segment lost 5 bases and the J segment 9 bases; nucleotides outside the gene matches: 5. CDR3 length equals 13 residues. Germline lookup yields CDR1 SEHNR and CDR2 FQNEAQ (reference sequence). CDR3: CASSPQDRGIQYF. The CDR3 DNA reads TGTGCCAGCAGCCCGCAGGACAGGGGCATTCAGTACTTC.